This TCR beta chain was captured by sequencing in a study of CD8+ T cells in alopecia areata. As for the study in general: Treated patients swallowed 5 to 10 mg of oral tofacitinib twice daily.

In the case of this clone: Antigen unknown.

The V and J ends lost 2 bases and 9 bases respectively, with 17 bases between them. The CDR3 is made up of 14 amino acids. Germline V CDR1 and CDR2: GTSNPN, SVGIG (reference sequence). Investigators isolated RNA and reverse transcribed it into cDNA to act as the sequencing template. Some clones are missing from TCRdb's copy, which holds only in-frame ones; the method was immunoSEQ multiplex PCR. The repertoire includes 130,000 or so clones, approximately 90% of them detected once, and around 14% sits in the top ten. Study results and limitations: Lesional scalp, especially alopecia totalis/universalis, showed higher clonality than normal scalp.

The treatment here: oral pan-JAK inhibitor, 5-10 mg twice daily. PBMCs were stained for CD3, CD4 and CD8, and CD4+ and CD8+ T cells were sorted. The V call is TRBV30, the J call TRBJ2-1, with D possibly TRBD2 on 6 matching bases. Sequenced material: CD8+ T cells sorted from blood, taken at week 4, from a patient treated with tofacitinib. The source is a human donor with alopecia areata. For the CDR3, the DNA is TGTGCCTGGAGTTCCGGGACTTGGGCCGGTGAGCAGTTCTTC. Its protein is CAWSSGTWAGEQFF.